The rows below give T cell receptor beta chains drawn from one sample of a study of blood T cell repertoires in COVID-19. Only in-frame clones appear in the TCRdb table, and some are missing; sequencing was by immunoSEQ multiplex PCR. This table has some 320,000 clones, 90% appearing once. Sequencing was performed on PBMCs or T cells enriched from blood (not recorded which). Receptor source: a man in his sixties who had recovered from COVID-19. Each CDR3 is given with its conserved first and last residue. The D gene is left open where the match is weak. Clone size, where shown, is once, few, many, or a class for clones that have expanded.

J gene	D gene	clone size	V gene	CDR3 DNA	CDR3 protein
TRBJ1-2	-	-	TRBV2	TGTGCCAGCAGCGTCATGCGGCAGGGTTATTATGGCTACACCTTC	CASSVMRQGYYGYTF
TRBJ2-7	-	-	TRBV20-1	TGCAGTGCTAGAGGGCGGGAGCAGTACTTC	CSARGREQYF
TRBJ2-1	-	-	TRBV6-5	TGTGCCAGCAGTTACGTAACAGGGAATCTTGAGCAGTTCTTC	CASSYVTGNLEQFF
TRBJ1-5	TRBD1	-	TRBV6-2/TRBV6-3	TGTGCCAGCAGTTTTGGGACAGGGATGGGCAATCAGCCCCAGCATTTT	CASSFGTGMGNQPQHF
TRBJ1-6	TRBD1	-	TRBV27	TGTGCCAGCAGTTTTCTTTATCGGGACAGGGCTTCACCCCTCCACTTT	CASSFLYRDRASPLHF
TRBJ1-1	TRBD1	-	TRBV6-5	TGTGCCAGCAGTTATCGACAGGGCGACACTGAAGCTTTCTTT	CASSYRQGDTEAFF
TRBJ1-1	TRBD1	-	TRBV10-2	TGCGCCAGCAGACCCTCCGGGAGACAGGGAAAGTCGAGCACTGAAGCTTTCTTT	CASRPSGRQGKSSTEAFF
TRBJ2-2	TRBD2	once	TRBV9	TGTGCCAGCAGCGTAGTCGGGAGGGCCACCGGGGAGCTGTTTTTT	CASSVVGRATGELFF
TRBJ1-1	TRBD1	many	TRBV5-1	TGCGCCAGCAGCCACGGGACAGGGAGGTCGGGCACTGAAGCTTTCTTT	CASSHGTGRSGTEAFF
TRBJ2-1	-	-	TRBV5-4	TGTGCCAGCAGCTTGGCCCTGGACAGCGCTTTTGGGGACAATGAGCAGTTCTTC	CASSLALDSAFGDNEQFF
TRBJ2-3	TRBD2	-	TRBV4-2	TGTGCCAGCAGCCAAGATTGGCTAGCGGGGAGGATTGGGGCCACAGATACGCAGTATTTT	CASSQDWLAGRIGATDTQYF
TRBJ2-7	TRBD1	-	TRBV4-1	TGCGCCAGCAGCCAAGATTCGGGACAGCTCTACGAGCAGTACTTC	CASSQDSGQLYEQYF
TRBJ2-7	-	-	TRBV3-1/TRBV3-2	TGTGCCAGCAGCCAAGATTTGGTTAGCAACTACGAGCAGTACTTC	CASSQDLVSNYEQYF
TRBJ2-2	TRBD2	-	TRBV9	TGTGCCAGCAGCGGAGGACTAGCGGCAACCGGGGAGCTGTTTTTT	CASSGGLAATGELFF
TRBJ1-3	-	-	TRBV19	TGTGCCAGTAGTATGGGGGGGGCCTCTGGAAACACCATATATTTT	CASSMGGASGNTIYF
TRBJ1-2	-	-	TRBV18	TGTGCCAGCTCACCAGGGGCAACTAACTATGGCTACACCTTC	CASSPGATNYGYTF
TRBJ2-1	TRBD1	-	TRBV5-4	TGTGCCAGCAGCCCCGGGACAGGGACGCACAATGAGCAGTTCTTC	CASSPGTGTHNEQFF
TRBJ2-7	-	-	TRBV5-1	TGCGCCAGCAGCCAGACCACGGGCTACGAGCAGTACTTC	CASSQTTGYEQYF
TRBJ2-7	-	-	TRBV5-4	TGTGCCAGCAGCGCCGGAGACGTTGCCTACGAGCAGTACTTC	CASSAGDVAYEQYF
TRBJ2-1	-	-	TRBV25-1	TGTGCCAGCCAAGGGGGTATGGGCAATGAGCAGTTCTTC	CASQGGMGNEQFF
TRBJ1-6	-	once	TRBV6-5	TGTGCCAGCGCCCGTACAGGCGAGATTTCTTCACCCCTCCACTTT	CASARTGEISSPLHF
TRBJ2-5	TRBD1	-	TRBV10-3	TGTGCCATCAGCGGGACAGAGGGGCAAGAGACCCAGTACTTC	CAISGTEGQETQYF
TRBJ2-3	-	-	TRBV5-1	TGCGCCAGCAGCTTGGCCCGGGAAAATACGCAGTATTTT	CASSLARENTQYF
TRBJ2-7	TRBD2	-	TRBV3-1/TRBV3-2	TGTGCCAGCAGCCAAGGGCGGGAGAGGGGCTACGAGCAGTACTTC	CASSQGRERGYEQYF
TRBJ1-1	-	-	TRBV2	TGTGCCAGCCTGACAGAAAACACTGAAGCTTTCTTT	CASLTENTEAFF
TRBJ1-2	-	once	TRBV5-4	TGTGCCAGCAGCTTACAAGGACAGAACTATGGCTACACCTTC	CASSLQGQNYGYTF
TRBJ1-1	-	-	TRBV6-5	TGTGCCAGCCGGGGTCTTATTGGCACTGAAGCTTTCTTT	CASRGLIGTEAFF
TRBJ2-3	TRBD2	-	TRBV7-9	TGTGCCACTAGACCGGCTAGCGGGACGGATTTAGATACGCAGTATTTT	CATRPASGTDLDTQYF
TRBJ1-1	-	-	TRBV12-3/TRBV12-4	TGTGCCAGCAGTTTGGCATCTACTGAAGCTTTCTTT	CASSLASTEAFF
TRBJ1-6	TRBD1	few	TRBV5-4	TGTGCCAGCAGCTTGGACAGGGGGCGTTCACCCCTCCACTTT	CASSLDRGRSPLHF
TRBJ2-7	-	-	TRBV19	TGTGCCAGTAGCGCACGGTTTGCCCCAAGTACCCACGAGCAGTACTTC	CASSARFAPSTHEQYF
TRBJ2-7	-	-	TRBV12-3/TRBV12-4	TGTGCCAGCAGTTCTACTATGCACTACGAGCAGTACTTC	CASSSTMHYEQYF
TRBJ2-2	TRBD1	-	TRBV19	TGTGCCAGTAGTGGGGCTGTGACAGGGGGCGCGATCACCGGGGAGCTGTTTTTT	CASSGAVTGGAITGELFF
TRBJ1-2	-	few	TRBV30	TGTGCCTGGAGTAAGGACAGTGGCTATGGCTACACCTTC	CAWSKDSGYGYTF
TRBJ1-1	-	-	TRBV5-8	TGTGCCAGCAGCCCTCCGCGCGTAATTAACACTGAAGCTTTCTTT	CASSPPRVINTEAFF
TRBJ1-2	TRBD1	-	TRBV5-1	TGCGCCAGTAATCCGGGTCACAGGGGGGATGGCTACACCTTC	CASNPGHRGDGYTF
TRBJ2-3	-	many	TRBV6-2/TRBV6-3	TGTGCCAGCAGTTATAGGGGGGGAGGTGGCACAGATACGCAGTATTTT	CASSYRGGGGTDTQYF
TRBJ2-7	TRBD1	-	TRBV2	TGTGCCAGCATCGGGAAGGGACAGCACTACGAGCAGTACTTC	CASIGKGQHYEQYF
TRBJ1-6	-	-	TRBV6-5	TGTGCCAGCAGTAGGGAGGGACGTCCGGGGTCACCCCTCCACTTT	CASSREGRPGSPLHF
TRBJ1-2	TRBD1	once	TRBV6-1	TGTGCCAGCAGTGATCCGGGACAGGGGGCTTATGGCTACACCTTC	CASSDPGQGAYGYTF
TRBJ2-7	TRBD1	-	TRBV6-2/TRBV6-3	TGTGCCAGCAGTTACCCTATTCGGACAGGGTCGAGCTCCTACGAGCAGTACTTC	CASSYPIRTGSSSYEQYF
TRBJ2-2	-	-	TRBV6-5	TGTGCCAGCAGCCGGGGGACCGGGGAGCTGTTTTTT	CASSRGTGELFF
TRBJ1-2	-	-	TRBV5-8	TGTGCCAGCAGCTTGGTAGGGTACGACTCGGCGGGAGGCTACACCTTC	CASSLVGYDSAGGYTF
TRBJ2-2	TRBD1	-	TRBV4-1	TGCGCCAGCAGCCACCCCGGAGCGACAGGGAAGGTCGGGGAGCTGTTTTTT	CASSHPGATGKVGELFF
TRBJ2-3	TRBD1	-	TRBV5-5	TGTGCCAGCAGCTTCAGGGGGTGGGGCACAGATACGCAGTATTTT	CASSFRGWGTDTQYF
TRBJ2-6	TRBD1	-	TRBV18	TGTGCCAGCTCACGAGACAGGGGCTCTGGGGCCAACGTCCTGACTTTC	CASSRDRGSGANVLTF
TRBJ2-2	-	-	TRBV7-2	TGTGCCAGCAGCTTGTTACTAACGATCACCGGGGAGCTGTTTTTT	CASSLLLTITGELFF
TRBJ2-3	-	-	TRBV3-1/TRBV3-2	TGTGCCAGCAGCGATTACCTATGGACAGATACGCAGTATTTT	CASSDYLWTDTQYF
TRBJ1-1	-	-	TRBV6-5	TGTGCCAGCGAGACACACTACACTGAAGCTTTCTTT	CASETHYTEAFF
TRBJ2-7	-	-	TRBV6-2/TRBV6-3	TGTGCCAGCAGTTACACTGGAGTGATCGAGCAGTACTTC	CASSYTGVIEQYF
TRBJ1-5	TRBD1	-	TRBV7-9	TGTGCCAGCAGCGAGACAGGGACGGAACAGCCCCAGCATTTT	CASSETGTEQPQHF
TRBJ1-5	TRBD1	-	TRBV6-5	TGTGCCAGCAGGCCCACAGGGGATCGGGCCCAGCATTTT	CASRPTGDRAQHF
TRBJ1-2	-	-	TRBV19	TGTGCCAGTAGTGTAGGGGTTTCAGGGTATGGCTACACCTTC	CASSVGVSGYGYTF
TRBJ1-2	TRBD1	-	TRBV29-1	TGCAGCGTTGAAGGGGGACGACAGGGCGTTTCTAACTATGGCTACACCTTC	CSVEGGRQGVSNYGYTF